This T cell receptor beta chain was captured in a study of Ad26.COV2.S vaccination and SARS-CoV-2 variants. Across the study: Donor got 5x10^10 or 1x10^11 viral particles of Ad26.COV2.S.

Measured with immunoSEQ multiplex PCR; TCRdb has only the in-frame clones, and not every one. The table shows about 480,000 clones, with 70% to 90% occurring only once. Turning to this clone: Its antigen remains unidentified.

Treatment denoted: roughly 18 received Ad26.COV2.S at low or high dose, single or two shots; about 5 received placebo; per-sample allocation not given. Specimen acquisition occurred on day 63 following the initial vaccine or placebo injection. General study points: Considerable breadth of spike-specific CD8+ and CD4+ T cell responses has reportedly been documented following vaccination.

The V end was cut by 3 bases, the J end by 1 base, with 20 bases between. The length of the CDR3 is 17 residues. Germline CDR1 reads GTSNPN; CDR2 reads SVGIG (reference sequence). This clonotype was sampled from a person between 18 and 65 years old who received the Ad26.COV2.S COVID-19 vaccine or a placebo. The rearrangement links TRBV30 to TRBJ2-3, with D uncertain. The material was peripheral blood, obtained in a trial of Ad26.COV2.S vaccine versus placebo. CDR3 sequence (DNA): TGTGCCTGGAGGCCCAGGCCCGAGTCCCGGGGCACAGATACGCAGTATTTT. Translated: CAWRPRPESRGTDTQYF.